This record covers a single TCR beta chain. Its matching antigen is unknown. Autoimmune disease history or systemic immunosuppression led to patients being barred. The entry originates in a study of OX40 agonist ivuxolimab in advanced cancers. Study at large: The drug used for patients, ivuxolimab, was an agonistic anti-OX40 (CD134) antibody.

Germline loops: CDR1 SGDLS, CDR2 YYNGEE. V gave up 1 base and J gave up 7 bases; unmatched junction bases: 9. The CDR3 has 16 amino acids. Notes on the study in general: In general, CD8+ T cells held more expanded clones than CD4+ did, on average.

Sequencing used immunoSEQ multiplex PCR; TCRdb keeps in-frame clones, though not all of them. The table includes around 70,000 clones, over 80% detected once. The genes are TRBV9 and TRBJ2-1; 9 nucleotides match TRBD2. Sequences were derived from CD4+ or CD8+ T cells sorted from blood, sampled in a trial of the OX40 agonist ivuxolimab. The receptor was derived from an adult with an advanced solid tumor such as melanoma, head and neck, liver or kidney cancer. The CDR3 here is CASSVFGAGGSNEQFF. The DNA of the CDR3 is TGTGCCAGCAGCGTATTCGGAGCGGGGGGTTCGAATGAGCAGTTCTTC.